This T cell receptor (beta chain) is from a study of T cells after yellow fever vaccination. The study, taken as a whole, reports: Weaker in magnitude, the secondary response showed a faster peak on day 5 versus 15. Researchers noted that a small share of clonotypes showed up in both CD4 and CD8 compartments. Subsequent to the booster, the majority of primary-vaccination clones reappeared (under 98% CD4, 88% CD8).

In TCRdb, the 5' RACE reads were re-called with MiXCR into one record per CDR3 protein. The sample consists of 85,000 to 100,000 distinct CDR3 sequences, roughly 5.2% of them appearing once. A few counts support this clonotype. Its specificity is unknown. From germline, CDR1 is SGHTA and CDR2 FQGNSA. With 4 bases removed from V and 5 bases from J, the gap between germline ends came to 14 bases. The CDR3 extends over 14 amino acids. This sequence joins TRBV7-2 and TRBJ2-5; the D is unclear. Sequencing used CD8+ T cells sorted from PBMCs, obtained 10 days after the yellow fever booster vaccination. The origin of this receptor is a man aged 18 to 30 who received the YFV17D yellow fever vaccine. In DNA, the CDR3 is TGTGCCAGCAGCTCGCCGGGCCTCGAGGAGACCCAGTACTTC. Its translation is CASSSPGLEETQYF. Full variable domain (missing parts from reference TRBV7-2 and TRBJ2-5): GAGVSQSPSNKVTEKGKDVELRCDPISGHTALYWYRQSLGQGLEFLIYFQGNSAPDKSGLPSDRFSAERTGGSVSTLTIQRTQQEDSAVYLCASSSPGLEETQYFGPGTRLLVL.